The TCR beta chain under discussion was sequenced for a study of T-cell memory formation after mild COVID-19. About the study: In these data, TCR clusters were largely donor specific. Study results and caveats: Clones shrinking between day 15 and 85 showed a balanced CD4/CD8 split, and those that grew later tilted toward CD4+. The study detected some responding clones in pre-infection memory, suggesting cross-reactive memory joined.

The CDR3 is made up of 14 amino acids. V lost 5 bases, J lost 5 bases, and 8 bases stayed unmatched. TCRdb ran MiXCR on the 5' RACE reads and lists one entry per CDR3 protein. Of 100,000 to 120,000 distinct CDR3 sequences in the sample, over 20% were seen once. This clonotype showed up just a few times. Its specificity is unknown. J is TRBJ2-7 and V is TRBV12-3 or TRBV12-4; TRBD1 aligns across 8 bases. Sequencing was carried out using PBMCs or a T cell subset sorted from them (not recorded which). The receptor was isolated from a man between 18 and 35 years old who had mild COVID-19 (a few samples of this study predate the infection). Cell type and time point are not known. CDR3 DNA sequence: TGTGCCAGCAGTCCCGCAGGGGGCTACCACGAGCAGTACGTC. This sequence encodes CASSPAGGYHEQYV.